The source of this T cell receptor beta chain is a study of shared clonotypes between healthy human individuals. Naive-designated CD8 cells lacked CD45RO, were positively enriched for CCR7, and omitted terminally differentiated effector memory CD45RA+ cells. Trimming removed 5 bases from V and 0 bases from J, with 13 bases in between. There are 16 residues in the CDR3. CDR1 is MGHRA, CDR2 YSYEKL, per germline. Sequencing was at deep level. Assay used: immunoSEQ multiplex PCR; TCRdb lists only in-frame clones, some missing. Of about 680,000 clones listed, 90% to 95% are singletons. Input material: naive CD8+ T cells sorted from blood. This TCR was recovered from a man between 25 and 39 years old in good health. The chain uses TRBV4-1 and TRBJ1-4, with D possibly being TRBD1 (5 bases). CDR3 sequence: CASSARRGATNEKLFF. CDR3 nucleotide sequence: TGCGCCAGCAGCGCGAGACGGGGCGCAACTAATGAAAAACTGTTTTTT.